This T cell receptor beta chain was sequenced during a study of blood T cell repertoires in COVID-19. The overall study: COVID-19 samples from acute and convalescent phases originated in the United States, Italy and Spain. Sources were T cells, B-cell-depleted T cells, or PBMCs; the material itself was cDNA or gDNA.

TCRdb's table, derived via immunoSEQ multiplex PCR, lists solely in-frame clones and lacks some. Of some 200,000 clones in the sample, 82% are singletons; the top ten hold around 5.5%. The study assigned cohorts using participant-reported clinical history. V was pared by 5 bases and J by 5 bases, with 16 bases between. CDR1 LNHDA and CDR2 SQIVND come from the germline V gene (reference sequence). There are 15 residues in the CDR3. The specimen sequenced was PBMCs or T cells enriched from blood (not recorded which). This sequence joins TRBV19 and TRBJ2-1, with D possibly TRBD1 on 5 matching bases. The sequence came from a woman in her sixties or seventies with acute COVID-19. The CDR3 reads CASSLNRFLNNEQFF. CDR3 in DNA: TGTGCCAGTAGTCTAAACAGGTTCCTGAACAATGAGCAGTTCTTC.